The 28 T cell receptor beta chains reported below all come from one sample, sequenced in a study of response to subunit inactivated influenza vaccine. TCRdb analysed the RT-PCR reads with MiXCR anew, one entry per CDR3 protein. The data show 650,000 to 800,000 distinct CDR3 sequences, approximately 15% seen once. Here the sequenced sample was PBMCs from blood, taken about 14 days before vaccination. These receptors originate from a man in his fifties who received an inactivated influenza vaccine.

V gene TRBV14 combines with J gene TRBJ1-4, with TRBD1 matching over 9 bases. Germline CDR1 is SGHDN and CDR2 is FVKESK. J lost 4 bases, V lost 4 bases, and 10 bases had no gene match. This CDR3 comprises 17 residues. CDR3: CASSRTGTGYSNEKLFF. CDR3 nucleotides: TGTGCCAGCAGCCGAACCGGGACAGGGTATAGTAATGAAAAACTGTTTTTT.

V is TRBV3-1 and J is TRBJ1-6; D call uncertain. CDR3 length equals 17 residues. CDR1 LGHDT and CDR2 YNNKEL come from the germline V gene (reference sequence). V dropped 2 bases and J dropped 3 bases, with 14 bases sitting between them. The CDR3 DNA is TGTGCCAGCAGCCAATCGAGGGCGAAGAACTATAATTCACCCCTCCACTTT. This translates into CASSQSRAKNYNSPLHF. Supplemented by reference TRBV3-1 and TRBJ1-6, the full variable domain reads DTAVSQTPKYLVTQMGNDKSIKCEQNLGHDTMYWYKQDSKKFLKIMFSYNNKELIINETVPNRFSPKSPDKAHLNLHINSLELGDSAVYFCASSQSRAKNYNSPLHFGNGTRLTVT.

This rearrangement joins TRBV13 to TRBJ2-5; 8 bases are a match to TRBD2. This CDR3 comprises 17 residues. Germline CDR1 reads PRHDT; CDR2 reads FYEKMQ (reference sequence). J lost 7 bases, V lost 5 bases, and 18 bases had no gene match. CDR3 sequence reads: CASSHRLGLEGDRTQYF. CDR3 sequence (DNA): TGTGCCAGCAGCCACCGACTGGGACTAGAGGGGGATCGGACCCAGTACTTC.

V gene TRBV20-1 combines with J gene TRBJ2-2; possible D gene TRBD1, 5 bases. The CDR3 has 14 amino acids. The V and J ends lost 4 bases and 1 base respectively, with 10 bases between them. Germline V CDR1 and CDR2: DFQATT, SNEGSKA (reference sequence). The CDR3 region has the DNA TGCAGTGCTACGAATAGGGGGAACACCGGGGAGCTGTTTTTT. It encodes CSATNRGNTGELFF.

V gene TRBV6-2 or TRBV6-3 combines with J gene TRBJ2-3; no reliable D call. Trimming left V 7 bases short and J 2 bases short, with 10 bases between. This CDR3 is built from 13 residues. The germline CDR1 and CDR2 sequences are MNHEY and SVGEGT. The CDR3 is CASMLRNTDTQYF. The CDR3 DNA reads as TGTGCCAGCATGCTACGGAACACAGATACGCAGTATTTT.

The chain employs TRBV24-1 and TRBJ2-1; D not certain. The CDR3 runs 12 residues. The V end lost 0 bases, the J end lost 5 bases, and 1 base lay between the germline ends. Germline V gene sequence: CDR1 KGHDR, CDR2 SFDVKD. The CDR3: CATSDLNNEQFF. The CDR3 nucleotides are TGTGCCACCAGTGATTTGAACAATGAGCAGTTCTTC.

This clonotype was counted between two and nine times. The rearrangement joins TRBV5-1 to TRBJ2-7; D is unclear. The CDR3 spans 14 residues. CDR1 is SGHRS and CDR2 is YFSETQ in the germline V gene. V lost 1 base and J 7 bases, leaving 15 bases between the germline ends. The CDR3 loop is CASSLLFLGGEQYF. In DNA form, the CDR3 reads TGCGCCAGCAGCTTGCTATTTTTGGGTGGTGAGCAGTACTTC.

This clonotype was observed at least ten times. J is TRBJ2-1 and V is TRBV20-1; TRBD2 agrees at 10 bases. Germline CDR1 is DFQATT and CDR2 is SNEGSKA (reference sequence). CDR3 size: 22 residues. J lost 0 bases, V lost 4 bases, and 24 bases had no gene match. CDR3 sequence (DNA): TGCAGTGCTATATCGGGTAGACGGACTAGCGGTTTTCCTTCGAGCTCCTACAATGAGCAGTTCTTC. It codes for CSAISGRRTSGFPSSSYNEQFF.

This clonotype has only a few counts. V and J are TRBV3-1 and TRBJ1-2; unclear D gene. V lost 1 base and J lost 6, with 12 bases in between. The CDR3 length is 14 residues. The germline CDR1 and CDR2 sequences are LGHDT and YNNKEL (reference sequence). The CDR3 bases are TGTGCCAGCAGCCAAGTTCCGGGGAGGGATGGCTACACCTTC. Protein product: CASSQVPGRDGYTF.

This clonotype was counted ten times or more. This chain links TRBV4-1 with TRBJ1-5; 7 nucleotides agree with TRBD1. Unmatched junction bases numbered 6, after V lost 3 bases and J lost 4 bases. The CDR3 extends over 15 amino acids. Germline V gene lookup returns CDR1 MGHRA and CDR2 YSYEKL. For the CDR3, the DNA is TGCGCCAGCAGCCACCCACCGGGACAGAATCAGCCCCAGCATTTT. This sequence encodes CASSHPPGQNQPQHF.

The chain carries TRBV2 and TRBJ2-4; D not resolved. V was pared by 3 bases and J by 0 bases, with 6 bases between. Germline lookup yields CDR1 SNHLY and CDR2 FYNNEI. The CDR3 has 14 amino acids. For the CDR3, the DNA is TGTGCCAGCAGTGAGGGATTAGCCAAAAACATTCAGTACTTC. This codes for CASSEGLAKNIQYF. Variable domain in full (rest from reference TRBV2 and TRBJ2-4): EPEVTQTPSHQVTQMGQEVILRCVPISNHLYFYWYRQILGQKVEFLVSFYNNEISEKSEIFDDQFSVERPDGSNFTLKIRSTKLEDSAMYFCASSEGLAKNIQYFGAGTRLSVL.

This clonotype was seen more than once but under ten times. V usage is TRBV5-1 and J usage is TRBJ2-3; a weak D match, TRBD2 (6 bases). V lost 0 bases, J lost 2 bases, and 13 bases lay in between. The CDR3 is 16 residues long. Germline V gives CDR1 SGHRS, CDR2 YFSETQ. The CDR3 is CASSLEERVYTDTQYF. CDR3 nucleotide sequence: TGCGCCAGCAGCTTGGAGGAGCGGGTCTACACAGATACGCAGTATTTT.

Here the CDR3 reads CASSQGVFSGKELFF. The CDR3 DNA reads TGTGCCAGCAGCCAAGGGGTTTTTAGCGGAAAAGAGTTGTTCTTC. The chain links TRBV14 to TRBJ2-1, with a tentative D call TRBD2 (6 bases). Germline values: CDR1 SGHDN, CDR2 FVKESK. The CDR3 extends over 15 amino acids. V shed 1 base and J shed 15 bases, with 22 bases lying between them.

The V gene is TRBV29-1, the J gene TRBJ2-1; possibly TRBD2 for D (5 bases). Germline V gene lookup returns CDR1 SQVTM and CDR2 ANQGSEA. Trimming removed 7 bases from V and 9 bases from J, with 13 bases in between. This CDR3 has 11 amino acids. CDR3 nucleotides: TGCAGCGGGTCCGGGGTTGGTGAGCAGTTCTTC. This translates into CSGSGVGEQFF.

This clonotype was found a few times. The chain has TRBV28 and TRBJ1-6; 7 bases match TRBD1. Germline CDR1 is MDHEN and CDR2 is SYDVKM. J lost 9 bases, V lost 10 bases, and 12 bases had no gene match. The CDR3 has 14 amino acids. The DNA for the CDR3 is TGTGCCACCAGCCAGACAGGGTCCGGTTCACCCCTCCACTTT. This codes for CATSQTGSGSPLHF.

This sequence joins TRBV10-3 and TRBJ2-7, with 9 bases matching TRBD2. The CDR3 extends over 16 amino acids. Germline V gene data show CDR1 as ENHRY and CDR2 as SYGVKD. The ends lost 0 bases at V and 3 bases at J; junction bases unmatched: 6. The CDR3 nucleotides are TGTGCCATCAGTGAGTCTGTGCGGGAGGGCCGCTACGAGCAGTACTTC. It yields the protein CAISESVREGRYEQYF.

The chain carries TRBV6-6 and TRBJ1-5; D is perhaps TRBD1 (5 bases). The CDR3 totals 12 residues. V was shortened by 7 bases and J by 4 bases, with 8 bases between the two germline ends. The germline V gene has CDR1 MNHNY and CDR2 SVGAGI (reference sequence). The CDR3 DNA follows: TGTGCCAGCACCGAGGGGAATCAGCCCCAGCATTTT. Translated, it gives CASTEGNQPQHF.

This clonotype came up a few times. The V gene is TRBV7-2, the J gene TRBJ2-5, with 10 bases that match TRBD1. V dropped 0 bases and J dropped 3; count of bases not matched to a gene: 1. Germline V lookup: CDR1 SGHTA, CDR2 FQGNSA. The CDR3 has 15 residues. CDR3 protein: CASSLAGTGEETQYF. The DNA for the CDR3 is TGTGCCAGCAGCTTAGCCGGGACAGGGGAAGAGACCCAGTACTTC.

This clonotype appeared many times. The rearrangement joins TRBV5-1 to TRBJ2-7, with a possible D match to TRBD2 (5 bases). Germline V gene lookup returns CDR1 SGHRS and CDR2 YFSETQ. The CDR3 is made up of 14 amino acids. Trimming left V 5 bases short and J 2 bases short, with 14 bases between. CDR3 amino acids: CASRRTGGAYEQYF. The CDR3 bases are TGCGCCAGCAGACGGACCGGAGGAGCCTACGAGCAGTACTTC.

The chain combines TRBV7-9 with TRBJ2-5; D possibly corresponds to TRBD2 (6 bases). The germline CDR1 and CDR2 sequences are SEHNR and FQNEAQ (reference sequence). This CDR3 contains 14 residues. The V and J ends lost 5 bases and 4 bases respectively, with 14 bases between them. The CDR3 DNA sequence: TGTGCCAGCAGCCGGAGGGCCCTGGGAGAGACCCAGTACTTC. This gives the protein CASSRRALGETQYF.

This clonotype occurred many times. For the CDR3, the DNA is TGCAGTGCTAGCAAGGGACAGGGGGCTCGGAACGAGCAGTACTTC. It specifies CSASKGQGARNEQYF. The chain couples TRBV20-1 to TRBJ2-7; TRBD1 matches 12 bases. CDR1 DFQATT and CDR2 SNEGSKA come from the germline V gene (reference sequence). The CDR3 is 15 residues long. The J segment lost 5 bases and the V segment lost 3 bases, leaving 8 bases of the junction unmatched.

This clonotype appeared many times. J is TRBJ2-7 and V is TRBV12-3 or TRBV12-4; D ambiguous. V was trimmed by 6 bases and J by 0 bases, leaving 6 bases between them. The CDR3 consists of 12 residues. CDR3 nucleotides: TGTGCCAGCAGGGGTAGCTCCTACGAGCAGTACTTC. As protein: CASRGSSYEQYF.

This clonotype turned up a few times. V usage is TRBV7-2 and J usage is TRBJ2-7; possible D gene TRBD2, 7 bases. Trimming shortened V by 4 bases and J by 2 bases, and 15 bases separated the two germline ends. The CDR3 consists of 15 residues. Germline CDR1 SGHTA, CDR2 FQGNSA. DNA of the CDR3: TGTGCCAGCAGCTCTATGGCGGGGGCCACCTACGAGCAGTACTTC. It codes for CASSSMAGATYEQYF.

This clonotype was counted a few times. The chain couples TRBV15 to TRBJ1-1, with D possibly matching TRBD1 (5 bases). With 2 bases removed from V and 4 bases from J, the gap between germline ends came to 11 bases. This CDR3 spans 14 amino acids. Germline V CDR1 and CDR2: LNHNV, YYDKDF (reference sequence). This CDR3 is CATSRQGGSTEAFF. Written as DNA, the CDR3 is TGTGCCACCAGCAGACAGGGAGGCAGCACTGAAGCTTTCTTT.

The chain has TRBV7-2 and TRBJ2-7; 8 nucleotides agree with TRBD1. The ends lost 5 bases at V and 2 bases at J; junction bases unmatched: 8. The CDR3 sequence is 15 residues long. Germline-derived CDR1 and CDR2 are SGHTA and FQGNSA. CDR3 loop: CASSPAGTGAYEQYF. CDR3 sequence (DNA): TGTGCCAGCAGCCCAGCTGGGACAGGAGCCTACGAGCAGTACTTC.

The chain employs TRBV29-1 and TRBJ2-3; D gene ambiguous. The CDR3 extends over 13 amino acids. In germline, CDR1 is SQVTM, CDR2 ANQGSEA. With 5 bases removed from V and 3 bases from J, the gap between germline ends came to 12 bases. CDR3 in DNA: TGCAGCGTTCCCCGTCCTCTGACAGATACGCAGTATTTT. Translation gives CSVPRPLTDTQYF.

The V and J genes are TRBV7-9 and TRBJ2-7; possibly TRBD2 for D (5 bases). Germline V lookup: CDR1 SEHNR, CDR2 FQNEAQ (reference sequence). This CDR3 contains 12 residues. The V end was cut by 5 bases, the J end by 5 bases, with 10 bases between. DNA of the CDR3: TGTGCCAGCAGCCAGGCCGGGGACGAGCAGTACTTC. As protein: CASSQAGDEQYF. The variable domain in full, completed from reference TRBV7-9 and TRBJ2-7, reads DTGVSQNPRHKITKRGQNVTFRCDPISEHNRLYWYRQTLGQGPEFLTYFQNEAQLEKSRLLSDRFSAERPKGSFSTLEIQRTEQGDSAMYLCASSQAGDEQYFGPGTRLTVT.

V is TRBV29-1 and J is TRBJ2-2; possibly TRBD1 for D (5 bases). The CDR3 is 18 amino acids. Per germline, CDR1 SQVTM and CDR2 ANQGSEA. Deletions cut 4 bases from V and 0 bases from J, with 21 bases between. CDR3 residues: CSVAFLGVGTANTGELFF. CDR3 nucleotides: TGCAGCGTTGCATTTTTAGGGGTTGGCACTGCGAACACCGGGGAGCTGTTTTTT.